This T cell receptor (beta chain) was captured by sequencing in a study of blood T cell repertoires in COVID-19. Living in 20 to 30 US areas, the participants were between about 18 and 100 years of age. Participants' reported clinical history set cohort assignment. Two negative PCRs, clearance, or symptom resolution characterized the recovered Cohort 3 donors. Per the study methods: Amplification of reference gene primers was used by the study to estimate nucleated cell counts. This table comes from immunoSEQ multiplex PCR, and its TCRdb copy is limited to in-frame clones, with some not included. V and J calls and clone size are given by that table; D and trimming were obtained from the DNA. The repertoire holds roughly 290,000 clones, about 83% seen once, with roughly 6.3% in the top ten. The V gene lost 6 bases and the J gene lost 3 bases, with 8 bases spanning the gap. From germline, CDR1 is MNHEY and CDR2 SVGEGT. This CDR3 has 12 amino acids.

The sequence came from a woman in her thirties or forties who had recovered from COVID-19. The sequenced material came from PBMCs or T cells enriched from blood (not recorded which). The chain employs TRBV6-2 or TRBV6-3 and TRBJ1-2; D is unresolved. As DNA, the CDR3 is TGTGCCAGCAGCCCCCCCGACTATGGCTACACCTTC. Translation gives CASSPPDYGYTF.